The next 3 T cell receptor beta chains were all read from a single sample in a study of regulatory T cells in long-lasting Graves disease. Time point denoted: persistent/refractory GD, antithyroid drugs over 5 years with positive TRAb. Isolated PBMC RNA provided the starting material for the TCR library. Combining iRepertoire HTBI primers with Arm-PCR of CDR3 regions, the authors built TCR beta libraries. TCRdb processed the multiplex PCR reads anew with MiXCR; each CDR3 protein has one entry. The data contain some 430,000 distinct CDR3 sequences, about 22% of them singletons. The source material was peripheral blood mononuclear cells (PBMCs), sampled when the disease was refractory, from a patient treated with antithyroid drugs. The receptor set was obtained from a female donor with Graves disease.

This clonotype was counted only a few times. V usage is TRBV7-3 and J usage is TRBJ1-1, with 7 bases matching TRBD1. Germline V lookup: CDR1 SGHTA, CDR2 FQGTGA. After removal of 5 bases from V and 1 base from J, the junction contained 7 bases not matched to a gene. This CDR3 region has 15 residues. The CDR3 reads CASSPSGQWNTEAFF. CDR3 sequence (DNA): TGTGCCAGCAGCCCGTCGGGACAGTGGAACACTGAAGCTTTCTTT.

With regard to this clonotype: At one boundary the junction diverges from the germline segment, which might be a read error. The rearrangement links TRBV7-9 to TRBJ1-2; 7 bases agree with TRBD1. Germline V gives CDR1 SEHNR, CDR2 FQNEAQ (reference sequence). This CDR3 has 14 amino acids. The CDR3 loop is CASSLGGTVYGHTF. CDR3 in DNA: TGTGCCAGCAGCTTAGGGGGGACAGTCTATGGCCACACCTTC.

Details on this clonotype: A single base is all that separates this from a far larger clone, so a read error is likely. The rearrangement links TRBV28 to TRBJ1-2; 8 positions agree with TRBD1. In germline, CDR1 is MDHEN, CDR2 SYDVKM. This CDR3 comprises 15 residues. The CDR3 reads CASSWGGQGIYGHTF. In DNA form, the CDR3 reads TGTGCCAGCAGCTGGGGCGGACAGGGAATATATGGCCACACCTTC.